The 4 T cell receptor beta chains below were found in one sample sequenced in a study of vaccination effects on CD4 cells after COVID-19. Profiled with immunoSEQ multiplex PCR; TCRdb holds only in-frame clones, not every one. Of some 68,000 clones detected, over 65% appear once; the ten largest clones hold approximately 3.7%. Expansion with viral peptide pools was applied to antigen-specific CD4+ T cells by the ViraFEST assay prior to sequencing. Subsequent to roughly 9 days of culture, CD4+ T cells were isolated. Absence of prior SARS-CoV-2 infection characterized the vaccine recipients, who showed negative nucleocapsid antibodies. Which antigens these TCRs recognize remains unknown. The sequencing used CD4+ T cells from PBMCs cultured with HCoV-OC43 spike peptides, collected before COVID-19 vaccination. Subset here: HCoV-OC43 spike overlapping peptide pool stimulation. These receptor sequences come from a human donor who received a COVID-19 vaccine.

This sequence joins TRBV7-9 and TRBJ1-2; TRBD1 might be the D (5 bases). The CDR3 totals 13 residues. Germline CDR1 is SEHNR and CDR2 is FQNEAQ (reference sequence). V dropped 3 bases and J dropped 8 bases, with 13 bases sitting between them. The CDR3 loop reads CASSFPGPGGYTF. CDR3 bases: TGTGCCAGCAGCTTCCCGGGGCCGGGGGGCTACACCTTC.

This chain connects TRBV5-1 to TRBJ1-4, with a weak D call TRBD1 (5 bases). The CDR3 spans 18 residues. Germline CDR1 is SGHRS and CDR2 is YFSETQ. Trimming shortened V by 0 bases and J by 6 bases, and 21 bases separated the two germline ends. CDR3 coding DNA: TGCGCCAGCAGCTTGGCAGTCGTTAGGGGTCCTTTTGATGAAAAACTGTTTTTT. Protein product: CASSLAVVRGPFDEKLFF.

The J gene is TRBJ1-2, the V gene TRBV29-1; D is possibly TRBD1 (5 bases). Trimming cost V 0 bases and J 7 bases, with 21 bases left between them. The CDR3 is 16 amino acids. CDR1 is SQVTM and CDR2 is ANQGSEA in the germline V gene. The CDR3 DNA reads TGCAGCGTTGAAGATATTTCGGGTACCCCCGGGGCTGGCTACACCTTC. This gives the protein CSVEDISGTPGAGYTF.

The chain uses TRBV5-5 and TRBJ2-5; 8 nucleotides line up with TRBD2. Unmatched junction bases numbered 12, after V lost 4 bases and J lost 10 bases. The germline gives CDR1 SGHKS, CDR2 YYEKEE (reference sequence). The CDR3 sequence is 14 residues long. CDR3 bases: TGTGCCAGCAGCCCGGGCGGGGGGAGCGGGGACCAGTACTTC. This sequence encodes CASSPGGGSGDQYF.